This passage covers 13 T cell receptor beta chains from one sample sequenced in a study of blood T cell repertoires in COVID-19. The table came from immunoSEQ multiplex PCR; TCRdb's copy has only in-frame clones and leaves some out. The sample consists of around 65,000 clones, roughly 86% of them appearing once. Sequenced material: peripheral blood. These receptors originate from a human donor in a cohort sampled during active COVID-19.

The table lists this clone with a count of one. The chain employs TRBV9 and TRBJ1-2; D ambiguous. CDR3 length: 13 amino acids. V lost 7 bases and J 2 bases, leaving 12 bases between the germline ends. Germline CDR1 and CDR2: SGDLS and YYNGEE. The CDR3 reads CASGGGFNYGYTF. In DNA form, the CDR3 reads TGTGCCAGCGGAGGTGGGTTCAACTATGGCTACACCTTC.

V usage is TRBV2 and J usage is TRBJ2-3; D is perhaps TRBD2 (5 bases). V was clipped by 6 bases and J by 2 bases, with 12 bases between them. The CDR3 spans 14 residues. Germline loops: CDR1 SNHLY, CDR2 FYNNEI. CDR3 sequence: CASSPTDFTDTQYF. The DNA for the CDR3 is TGTGCCAGCAGCCCCACGGACTTCACAGATACGCAGTATTTT.

For the CDR3, the DNA is TGCGCCAGCAGCTTTACACGATCGTACCAAGAGACCCAGTACTTC. It translates to CASSFTRSYQETQYF. This chain connects TRBV5-1 to TRBJ2-5; D not resolved. The CDR3 runs to 15 residues. Germline CDR1 reads SGHRS; CDR2 reads YFSETQ. Trimming stripped 2 bases from V and 0 bases from J, with 11 bases between. The full variable domain, its missing parts supplied by reference TRBV5-1 and TRBJ2-5, is KAGVTQTPRYLIKTRGQQVTLSCSPISGHRSVSWYQQTPGQGLQFLFEYFSETQRNKGNFPGRFSGRQFSNSRSEMNVSTLELGDSALYLCASSFTRSYQETQYFGPGTRLLVL.

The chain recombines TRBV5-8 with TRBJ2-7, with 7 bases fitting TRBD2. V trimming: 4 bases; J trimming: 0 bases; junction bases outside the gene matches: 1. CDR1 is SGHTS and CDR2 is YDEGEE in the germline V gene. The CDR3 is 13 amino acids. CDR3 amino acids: CASSQRGSYEQYF. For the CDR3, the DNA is TGTGCCAGCAGCCAGCGGGGCTCCTACGAGCAGTACTTC.

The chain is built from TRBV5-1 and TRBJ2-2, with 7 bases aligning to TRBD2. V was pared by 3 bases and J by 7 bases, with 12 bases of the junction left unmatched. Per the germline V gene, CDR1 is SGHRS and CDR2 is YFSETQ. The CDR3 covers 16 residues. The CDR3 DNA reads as TGCGCCAGCAGCTCGACGGGACTAAGCCTCTTCGGGGAGCTGTTTTTT. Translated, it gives CASSSTGLSLFGELFF.

This CDR3 is CASSRHRVYGYTF. DNA for the CDR3: TGTGCCAGCAGTCGGCACAGGGTCTATGGCTACACCTTC. This chain joins TRBV6-2 or TRBV6-3 and TRBJ1-2; tentative D call: TRBD1 (6 bases). This CDR3 is built from 13 residues. CDR1 and CDR2 (germline): MNHEY, SVGEGT. V gave up 5 bases and J gave up 4 bases, with 11 bases separating them.

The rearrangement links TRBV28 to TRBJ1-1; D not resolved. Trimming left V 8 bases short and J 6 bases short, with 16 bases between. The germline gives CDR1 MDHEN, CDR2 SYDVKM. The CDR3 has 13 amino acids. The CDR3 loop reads CASSTPTRAEAFF. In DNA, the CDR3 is TGTGCCAGCTCCACCCCCACACGGGCTGAAGCTTTCTTT.

The CDR3 coding sequence is TGTGCCAGCAGCGAGGGACAGCCCCGGAATGAGCAGTTCTTC. The encoded protein is CASSEGQPRNEQFF. The chain links TRBV7-3 to TRBJ2-1; 7 positions match TRBD1. V lost 5 bases to trimming and J lost 7 bases; unmatched junction nucleotides: 8. Per germline, CDR1 SGHTA and CDR2 FQGTGA. The CDR3 totals 14 residues.

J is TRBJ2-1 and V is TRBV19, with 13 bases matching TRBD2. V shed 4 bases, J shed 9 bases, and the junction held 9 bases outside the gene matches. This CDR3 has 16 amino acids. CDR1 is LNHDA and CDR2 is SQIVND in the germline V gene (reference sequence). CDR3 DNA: TGTGCCAGTAGTAATGATGGACTAGCGGGAGTGGGTGAGCAGTTCTTC. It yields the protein CASSNDGLAGVGEQFF.

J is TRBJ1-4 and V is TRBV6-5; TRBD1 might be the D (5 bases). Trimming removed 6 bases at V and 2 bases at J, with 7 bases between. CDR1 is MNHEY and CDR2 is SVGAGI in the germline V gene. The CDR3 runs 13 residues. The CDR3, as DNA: TGTGCCAGCAGCAGGGCTACTAATGAAAAACTGTTTTTT. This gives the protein CASSRATNEKLFF.

This CDR3 is CASSDARDRGEETQYF. As DNA, the CDR3 is TGTGCCAGCAGTGACGCCCGGGACAGGGGGGAAGAGACCCAGTACTTC. The chain has TRBV6-4 and TRBJ2-5; 11 bases align to TRBD1. Trimming removed 2 bases from V and 3 bases from J; junction bases left unmatched: 5. The CDR3 is made up of 16 amino acids. In germline, CDR1 is MRHNA, CDR2 SNTAGT.

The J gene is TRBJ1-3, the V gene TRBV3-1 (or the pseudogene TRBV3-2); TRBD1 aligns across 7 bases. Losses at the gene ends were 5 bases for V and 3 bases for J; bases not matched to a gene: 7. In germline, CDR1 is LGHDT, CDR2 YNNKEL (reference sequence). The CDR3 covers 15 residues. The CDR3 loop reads CASSYGTVLGNTIYF. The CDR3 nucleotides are TGTGCCAGCAGCTATGGGACAGTACTTGGAAACACCATATATTTT.

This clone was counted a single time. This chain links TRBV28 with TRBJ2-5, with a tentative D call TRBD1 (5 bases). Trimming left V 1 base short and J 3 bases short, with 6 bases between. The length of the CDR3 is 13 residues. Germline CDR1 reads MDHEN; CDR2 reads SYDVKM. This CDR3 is CASSLYRKETQYF. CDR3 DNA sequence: TGTGCCAGCAGTTTATACAGGAAAGAGACCCAGTACTTC.